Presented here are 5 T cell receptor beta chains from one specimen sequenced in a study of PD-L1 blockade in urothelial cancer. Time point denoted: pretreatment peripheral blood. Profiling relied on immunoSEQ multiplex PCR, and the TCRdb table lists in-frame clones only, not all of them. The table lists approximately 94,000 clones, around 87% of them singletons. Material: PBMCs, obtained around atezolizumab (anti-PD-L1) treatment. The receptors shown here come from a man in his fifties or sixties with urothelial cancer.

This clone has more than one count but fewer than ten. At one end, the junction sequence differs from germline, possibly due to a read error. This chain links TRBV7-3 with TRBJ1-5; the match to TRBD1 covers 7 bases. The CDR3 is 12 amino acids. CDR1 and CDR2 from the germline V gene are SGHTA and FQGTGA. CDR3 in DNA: TGCGGACAGGTGGACGGGGGTCAGCCCCAGCATTTT. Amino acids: CGQVDGGQPQHF.

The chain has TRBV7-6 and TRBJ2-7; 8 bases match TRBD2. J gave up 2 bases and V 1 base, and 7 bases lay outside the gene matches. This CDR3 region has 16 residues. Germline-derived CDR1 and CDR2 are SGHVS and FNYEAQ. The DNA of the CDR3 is TGTGCCAGCAGCTTAGTGGGGGTAGCGGGGCCCTACGAGCAGTACTTC. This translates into CASSLVGVAGPYEQYF.

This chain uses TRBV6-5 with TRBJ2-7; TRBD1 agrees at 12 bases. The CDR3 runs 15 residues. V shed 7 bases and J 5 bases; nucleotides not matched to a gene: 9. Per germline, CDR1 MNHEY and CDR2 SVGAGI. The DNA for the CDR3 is TGTGCCAGCACCCCGAGGGACAGGGGGCCCCACGAGCAGTACTTC. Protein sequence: CASTPRDRGPHEQYF.

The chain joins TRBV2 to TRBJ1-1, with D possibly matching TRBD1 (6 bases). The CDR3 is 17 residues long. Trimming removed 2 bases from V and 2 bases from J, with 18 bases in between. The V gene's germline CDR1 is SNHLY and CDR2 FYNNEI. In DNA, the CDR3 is TGTGCCAGCAGTGAATATTTGTTCGGACAGCTAAACACTGAAGCTTTCTTT. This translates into CASSEYLFGQLNTEAFF.

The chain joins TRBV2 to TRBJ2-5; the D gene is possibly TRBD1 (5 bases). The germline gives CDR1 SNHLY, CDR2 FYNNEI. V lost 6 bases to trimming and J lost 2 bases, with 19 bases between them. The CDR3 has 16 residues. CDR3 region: CASRRTSAQGQETQYF. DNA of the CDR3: TGTGCCAGCAGGCGGACCTCAGCTCAGGGACAAGAGACCCAGTACTTC.